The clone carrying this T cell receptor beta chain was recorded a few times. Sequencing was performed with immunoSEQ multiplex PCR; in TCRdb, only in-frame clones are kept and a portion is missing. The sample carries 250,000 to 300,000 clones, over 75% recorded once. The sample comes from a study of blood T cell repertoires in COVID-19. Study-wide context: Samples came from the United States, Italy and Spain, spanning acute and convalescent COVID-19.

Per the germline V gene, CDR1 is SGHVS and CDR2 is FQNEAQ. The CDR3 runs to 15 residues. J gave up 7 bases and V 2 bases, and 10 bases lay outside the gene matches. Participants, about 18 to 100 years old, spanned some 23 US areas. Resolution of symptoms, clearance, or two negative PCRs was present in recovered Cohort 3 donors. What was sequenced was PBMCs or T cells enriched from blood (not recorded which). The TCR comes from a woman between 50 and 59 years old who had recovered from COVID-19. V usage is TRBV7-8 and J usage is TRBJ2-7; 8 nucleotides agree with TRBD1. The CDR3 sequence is CASSLSFQGAREQYF. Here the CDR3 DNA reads TGTGCCAGCAGCTTATCTTTCCAGGGGGCGAGGGAGCAGTACTTC.